These 12 T cell receptor beta chains were sequenced from one sample in a study of identical twins (dated by TCRdb to 2016 to 2017). The library came from 5' RACE. Sequencer: Illumina HiSeq 2000. The public reads were run again by TCRdb, first through fastp at Q25 and then through MiXCR, and only productive beta chains were kept. Rows are combined by CDR3 protein, so each entry shows the most common genes and DNA. In all, the sample holds about 330,000 distinct CDR3 sequences, and around 12% of those were seen once. The ten biggest clones cover just over 7% of the sample. Another study also made use of these data, one on yellow fever vaccine responses in identical twins.

The sample taken for sequencing was CD8+ T cells sorted from blood. The receptors were gathered from a woman younger than 30 in good health.

The chain carries TRBV5-1 and TRBJ2-7, with no clear D. CDR3 length equals 17 residues. The ends were cut back, 0 bases at V and 0 bases at J, with 16 bases in the middle. Germline-derived CDR1 and CDR2 are SGHRS and YFSETQ. The CDR3 sequence: CASSLGFMGFGSYEQYF. Here the CDR3 DNA reads TGCGCCAGCAGCTTGGGTTTCATGGGATTCGGCTCCTACGAGCAGTACTTC.

The chain recombines TRBV5-1 with TRBJ2-7; 10 bases align to TRBD2. Germline-derived CDR1 and CDR2 are SGHRS and YFSETQ. The CDR3 runs 15 residues. Germline trimming cut 3 bases from V and 2 bases from J; bases unmatched to any gene: 5. The DNA of the CDR3 is TGCGCCAGCAGCTGGGGGACTAGCGCGGCCTACGAGCAGTACTTC. It is translated as CASSWGTSAAYEQYF. The whole variable domain, remainder taken from reference TRBV5-1 and TRBJ2-7, is KAGVTQTPRYLIKTRGQQVTLSCSPISGHRSVSWYQQTPGQGLQFLFEYFSETQRNKGNFPGRFSGRQFSNSRSEMNVSTLELGDSALYLCASSWGTSAAYEQYFGPGTRLTVT.

The table lists this clonotype with a few counts. CDR3 sequence (DNA): TGTGCCAGCAGGTTCAGGTCAACGGAGACCCAGTACTTC. This encodes CASRFRSTETQYF. This rearrangement joins TRBV2 to TRBJ2-5; D remains ambiguous. This CDR3 spans 13 amino acids. The germline gives CDR1 SNHLY, CDR2 FYNNEI. The ends were cut back, 6 bases at V and 5 bases at J, with 13 bases in the middle. The complete variable domain, with remaining parts taken from reference TRBV2 and TRBJ2-5, reads EPEVTQTPSHQVTQMGQEVILRCVPISNHLYFYWYRQILGQKVEFLVSFYNNEISEKSEIFDDQFSVERPDGSNFTLKIRSTKLEDSAMYFCASRFRSTETQYFGPGTRLLVL.

The genes are TRBV10-2 and TRBJ2-7, with unresolved D. Trimming removed 8 bases from V and 3 bases from J, with 8 bases in between. In germline, CDR1 is WSHSY, CDR2 SAAADI. The CDR3 sequence is 11 residues long. The DNA of the CDR3 is TGCGCCAGCGGGCGCGGCTACGAGCAGTACTTC. The encoded protein is CASGRGYEQYF.

This clonotype was seen many times. This chain connects TRBV28 to TRBJ2-7; D gene ambiguous. CDR3 length equals 14 residues. Germline lookup yields CDR1 MDHEN and CDR2 SYDVKM. Between the trimmed V and J ends, which lost 5 bases and 2 bases, there was a span of 13 bases. The chain's CDR3 is CASSPQKTPYEQYF. In nucleotides, the CDR3 is TGTGCCAGCAGTCCGCAGAAAACCCCCTACGAGCAGTACTTC.

This clonotype was counted at least ten times. The chain recombines TRBV29-1 with TRBJ1-2; the D is unclear. Germline CDR1 and CDR2: SQVTM and ANQGSEA. V shed 0 bases and J shed 2 bases, with 13 bases lying between them. The CDR3 consists of 15 residues. The CDR3 region is CSVEDPLAENYGYTF. The CDR3 DNA reads TGCAGCGTTGAAGATCCTTTGGCGGAGAACTATGGCTACACCTTC. Combining the CDR3 with reference TRBV29-1 and TRBJ1-2 gives the whole variable domain SAVISQKPSRDICQRGTSLTIQCQVDSQVTMMFWYRQQPGQSLTLIATANQGSEATYESGFVIDKFPISRPNLTFSTLTVSNMSPEDSSIYLCSVEDPLAENYGYTFGSGTRLTVV.

This clonotype has ten or more counts. V usage is TRBV27 and J usage is TRBJ2-5, with 7 bases lining up with TRBD1. Trimming took 2 bases from V and 5 from J; bases not matched to a gene: 5. The CDR3 is made up of 14 amino acids. Germline lookup yields CDR1 MNHEY and CDR2 SMNVEV (reference sequence). CDR3 DNA sequence: TGTGCCAGCAGTTTAGCACAGGGGCGGGAGACCCAGTACTTC. It translates to CASSLAQGRETQYF.

In its sample, this clonotype was seen many times. The chain carries TRBV4-2 and TRBJ1-1; a possible D gene is TRBD1 (6 bases). Germline CDR1 is LGHNA and CDR2 is YNFKEQ. Trimming took 0 bases from V and 1 from J, leaving 12 bases between them. The CDR3 is made up of 16 amino acids. CDR3 protein: CASSQEPGAGNTEAFF. CDR3 nucleotides: TGTGCCAGCAGCCAAGAACCAGGGGCGGGGAACACTGAAGCTTTCTTT.

This rearrangement joins TRBV13 to TRBJ2-3; no firm D call. CDR3 length equals 14 residues. Between the trimmed V and J ends, which lost 5 bases and 4 bases, there was a span of 13 bases. Germline V lookup: CDR1 PRHDT, CDR2 FYEKMQ (reference sequence). CDR3: CASSVHNQADTQYF. The DNA of the CDR3 is TGTGCCAGCAGCGTCCATAACCAGGCAGATACGCAGTATTTT.

This clonotype was counted ten times or more. V usage is TRBV3-1 and J usage is TRBJ1-2, with D uncertain. The CDR3 runs to 12 residues. Per germline, CDR1 LGHDT and CDR2 YNNKEL (reference sequence). V dropped 4 bases and J dropped 7 bases, with 10 bases sitting between them. CDR3 coding DNA: TGTGCCAGCAGCCCAGAAGGAGGTGGCTACACCTTC. As protein: CASSPEGGGYTF. Full variable domain (remainder filled in from reference TRBV3-1 and TRBJ1-2): DTAVSQTPKYLVTQMGNDKSIKCEQNLGHDTMYWYKQDSKKFLKIMFSYNNKELIINETVPNRFSPKSPDKAHLNLHINSLELGDSAVYFCASSPEGGGYTFGSGTRLTVV.

The V gene is TRBV2, the J gene TRBJ2-1; a possible D gene is TRBD1 (5 bases). Germline V gene lookup returns CDR1 SNHLY and CDR2 FYNNEI. Trimming took off 8 bases at V and 8 bases at J, with 22 bases between the two ends. The CDR3 loop spans 15 amino acids. The CDR3 coding sequence is TGTGCCAGCCAGCCCCCAGAAGGGGCTTTGGATGAGCAGTTCTTC. This sequence encodes CASQPPEGALDEQFF.

This clonotype has just a few counts. The gene calls are TRBV6-1 and TRBJ2-5, with D perhaps matching TRBD1 (5 bases). The V gene's germline CDR1 is MNHNS and CDR2 SASEGT. Trimming took 1 base from V and 2 from J, leaving 11 bases between them. The CDR3 has 15 amino acids. CDR3 in DNA: TGTGCCAGCAGTGAAGTCAGGGAACCGCAAGAGACCCAGTACTTC. Encoded protein: CASSEVREPQETQYF.